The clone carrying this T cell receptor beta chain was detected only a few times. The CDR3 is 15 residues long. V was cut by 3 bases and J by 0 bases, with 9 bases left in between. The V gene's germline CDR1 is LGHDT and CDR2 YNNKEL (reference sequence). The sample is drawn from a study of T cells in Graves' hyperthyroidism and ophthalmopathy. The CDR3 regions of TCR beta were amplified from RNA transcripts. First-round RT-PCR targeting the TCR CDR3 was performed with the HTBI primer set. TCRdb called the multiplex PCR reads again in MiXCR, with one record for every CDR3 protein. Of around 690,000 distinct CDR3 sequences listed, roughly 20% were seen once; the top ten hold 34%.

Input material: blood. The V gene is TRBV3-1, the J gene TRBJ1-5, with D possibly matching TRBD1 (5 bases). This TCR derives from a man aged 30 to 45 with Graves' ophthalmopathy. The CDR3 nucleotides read TGTGCCAGCAGCCAGACGGGGGTTAGCAATCAGCCCCAGCATTTT. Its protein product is CASSQTGVSNQPQHF.